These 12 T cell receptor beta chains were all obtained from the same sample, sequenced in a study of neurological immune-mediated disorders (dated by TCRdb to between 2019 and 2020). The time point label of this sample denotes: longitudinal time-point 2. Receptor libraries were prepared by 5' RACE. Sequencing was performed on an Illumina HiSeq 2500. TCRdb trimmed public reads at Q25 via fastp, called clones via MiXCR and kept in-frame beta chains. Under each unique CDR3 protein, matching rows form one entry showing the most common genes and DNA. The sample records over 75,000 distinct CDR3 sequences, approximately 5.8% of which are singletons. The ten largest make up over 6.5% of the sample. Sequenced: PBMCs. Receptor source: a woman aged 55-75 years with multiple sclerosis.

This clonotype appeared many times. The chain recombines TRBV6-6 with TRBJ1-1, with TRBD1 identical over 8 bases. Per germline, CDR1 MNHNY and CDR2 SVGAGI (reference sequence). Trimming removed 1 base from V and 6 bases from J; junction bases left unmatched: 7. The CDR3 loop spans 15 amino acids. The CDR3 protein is CASSYFSGGGSEAFF. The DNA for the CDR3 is TGTGCCAGCAGTTACTTTTCAGGGGGCGGCTCTGAAGCTTTCTTT.

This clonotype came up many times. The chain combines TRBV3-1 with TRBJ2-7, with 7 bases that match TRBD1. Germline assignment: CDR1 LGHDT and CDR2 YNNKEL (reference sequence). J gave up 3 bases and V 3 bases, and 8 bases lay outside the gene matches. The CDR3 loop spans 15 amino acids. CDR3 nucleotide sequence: TGTGCCAGCAGCCAGCGTTATGGGGACAGCTACGAGCAGTACTTC. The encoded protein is CASSQRYGDSYEQYF.

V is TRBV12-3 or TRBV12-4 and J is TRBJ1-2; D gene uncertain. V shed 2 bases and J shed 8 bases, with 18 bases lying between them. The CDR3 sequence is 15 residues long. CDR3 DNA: TGTGCCAGCAGTTTAAATGACGGAAAGGGCGGGGGCTACACCTTC. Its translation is CASSLNDGKGGGYTF.

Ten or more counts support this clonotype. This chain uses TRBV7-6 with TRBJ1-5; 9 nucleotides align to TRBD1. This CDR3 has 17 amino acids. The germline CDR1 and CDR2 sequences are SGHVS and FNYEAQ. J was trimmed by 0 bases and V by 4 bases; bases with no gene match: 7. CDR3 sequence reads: CASSSGQGPYSNQPQHF. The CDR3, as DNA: TGTGCCAGCAGCTCAGGACAGGGGCCTTATAGCAATCAGCCCCAGCATTTT.

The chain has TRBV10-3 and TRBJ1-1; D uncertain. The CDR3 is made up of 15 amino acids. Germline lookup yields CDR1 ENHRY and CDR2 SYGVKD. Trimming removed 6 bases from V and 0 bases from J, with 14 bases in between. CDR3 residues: CAIRSFRGMNTEAFF. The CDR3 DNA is TGTGCCATCAGGTCGTTTAGAGGGATGAACACTGAAGCTTTCTTT.

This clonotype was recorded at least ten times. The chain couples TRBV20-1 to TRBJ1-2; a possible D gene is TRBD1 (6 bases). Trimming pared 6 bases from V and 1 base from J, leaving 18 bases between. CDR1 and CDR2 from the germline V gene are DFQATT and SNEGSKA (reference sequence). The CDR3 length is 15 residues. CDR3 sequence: CSAFSPTGSNYGYTF. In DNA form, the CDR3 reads TGCAGTGCCTTCTCCCCAACAGGGAGTAACTATGGCTACACCTTC.

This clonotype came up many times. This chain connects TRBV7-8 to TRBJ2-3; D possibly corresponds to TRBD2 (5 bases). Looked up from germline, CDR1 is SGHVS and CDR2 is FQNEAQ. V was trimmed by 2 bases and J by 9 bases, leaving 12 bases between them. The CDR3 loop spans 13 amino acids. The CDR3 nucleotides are TGTGCCAGCAGCTTATCTAGCTCCGGAACGCAGTATTTT. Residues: CASSLSSSGTQYF.

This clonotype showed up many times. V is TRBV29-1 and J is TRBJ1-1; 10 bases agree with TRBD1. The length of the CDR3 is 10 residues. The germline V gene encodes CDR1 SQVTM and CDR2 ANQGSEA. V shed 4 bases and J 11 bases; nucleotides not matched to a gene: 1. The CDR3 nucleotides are TGCAGCGTTGGGGGACAGGGGGCTTTCTTT. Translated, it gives CSVGGQGAFF.

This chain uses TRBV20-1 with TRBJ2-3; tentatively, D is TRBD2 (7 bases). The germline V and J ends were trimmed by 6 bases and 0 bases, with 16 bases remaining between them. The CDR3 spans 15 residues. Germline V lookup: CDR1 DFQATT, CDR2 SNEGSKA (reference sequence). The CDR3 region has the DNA TGCAGTGCCAATGACGGGGGGCCAAGCACAGATACGCAGTATTTT. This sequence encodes CSANDGGPSTDTQYF.

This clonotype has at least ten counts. The CDR3 sequence: CASSKFNRGVDTGELFF. DNA of the CDR3: TGCGCCAGCAGCAAGTTTAACAGGGGAGTGGACACCGGGGAGCTGTTTTTT. The V call is TRBV5-1, the J call TRBJ2-2, with 7 bases matching TRBD1. Germline lookup yields CDR1 SGHRS and CDR2 YFSETQ. V dropped 4 bases and J dropped 3; count of bases not matched to a gene: 12. The CDR3 length is 17 residues.

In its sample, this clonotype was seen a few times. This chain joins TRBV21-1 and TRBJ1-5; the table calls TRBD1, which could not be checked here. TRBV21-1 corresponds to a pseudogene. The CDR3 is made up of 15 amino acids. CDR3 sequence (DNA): TGTGCCAGCAGCAAAGGGAGGGGACAGAATCAGCCCCAGCATTTT. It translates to CASSKGRGQNQPQHF.

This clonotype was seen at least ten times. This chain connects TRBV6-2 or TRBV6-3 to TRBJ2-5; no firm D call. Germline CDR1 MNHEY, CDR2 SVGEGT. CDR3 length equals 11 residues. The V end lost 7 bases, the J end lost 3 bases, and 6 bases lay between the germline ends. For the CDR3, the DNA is TGTGCCAGCACCCAGAAAGAGACCCAGTACTTC. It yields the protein CASTQKETQYF.